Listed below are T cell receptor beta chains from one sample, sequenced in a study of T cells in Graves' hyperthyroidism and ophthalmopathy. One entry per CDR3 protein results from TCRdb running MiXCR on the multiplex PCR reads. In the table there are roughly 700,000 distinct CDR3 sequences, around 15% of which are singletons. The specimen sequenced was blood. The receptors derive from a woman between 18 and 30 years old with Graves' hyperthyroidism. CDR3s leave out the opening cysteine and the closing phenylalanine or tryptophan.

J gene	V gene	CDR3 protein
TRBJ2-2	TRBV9	ASSQYGTSGPGELF
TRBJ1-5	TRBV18	ASSPPGQGGQPQH
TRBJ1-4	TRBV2	ASREQDLTNEKLF
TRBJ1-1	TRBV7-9	ASRPGTGGSGTEAF
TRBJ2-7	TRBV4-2	ASSQEGTGLAYEQY
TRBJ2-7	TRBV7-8	ASSLRSPGQGAHEQY
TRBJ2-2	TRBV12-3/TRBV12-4	ASSSLAGENTGELF
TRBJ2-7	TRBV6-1	ASRTPGQAYEQY
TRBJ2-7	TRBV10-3	AISDGGRSSYEQY
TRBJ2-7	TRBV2	ASRRASGIHEQY
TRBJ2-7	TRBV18	ASSPRGPVYEQY
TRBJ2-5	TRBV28	ASSPLTRETQY
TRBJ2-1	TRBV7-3	ASSSRTAYNEQF
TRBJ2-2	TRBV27	ASSRGQGWSTGELF
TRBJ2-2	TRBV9	ASSQGAKAGELF
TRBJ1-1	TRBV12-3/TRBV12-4	ASTSKSWGQGGSTEAF
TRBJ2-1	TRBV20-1	SAPGLHHVPNEQF
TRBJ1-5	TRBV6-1	ASSAQDRGFSQPQH
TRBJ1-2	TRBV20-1	SAEPTGTYGYT
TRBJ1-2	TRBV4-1	ASSQAHNMGYGYT
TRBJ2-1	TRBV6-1	ASRNYWDREYNEQF
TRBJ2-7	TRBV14	ASSQVYLAGGLLSSYEQY
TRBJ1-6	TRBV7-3	ASSLLGGTSPLH
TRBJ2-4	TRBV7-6	ASSFSSGPGNIQY
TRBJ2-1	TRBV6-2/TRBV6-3	ASRVGLVMDSYNEQF
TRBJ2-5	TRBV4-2	ASSQSQGGETQY
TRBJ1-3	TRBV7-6	ASSLAPATRSGNTIY
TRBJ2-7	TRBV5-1	ASSQTDRGYEQY
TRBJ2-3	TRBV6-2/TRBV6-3	ASIRGTTDTQY
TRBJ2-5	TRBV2	ASSDLDWTSGRETQY
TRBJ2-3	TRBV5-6	ASSFRTSGRAPASTDTQY
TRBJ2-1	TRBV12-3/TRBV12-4	ASSQGVNEQF
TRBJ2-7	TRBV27	ASSLTRTGLAGVGYEQY
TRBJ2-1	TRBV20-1	SASGLAAYNEQF
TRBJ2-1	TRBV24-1	ATSDPRFKWNEQF
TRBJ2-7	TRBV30	AWTKSGTPNYEQY
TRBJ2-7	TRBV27	ASSFTEGVEQY
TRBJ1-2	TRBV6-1	ASTRSRGWNGYT
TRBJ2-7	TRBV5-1	ASSKQGWSYEQY
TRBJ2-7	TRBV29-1	SVELSGAREQY
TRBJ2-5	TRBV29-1	SVDVGLHQETQY
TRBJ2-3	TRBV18	ASSADRAPTDTQY
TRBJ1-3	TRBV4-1	ASSRAVGGQAGNTIY
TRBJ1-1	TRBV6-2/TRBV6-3	ASMHRGGTEAF
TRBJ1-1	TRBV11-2	ASSFGGPTF
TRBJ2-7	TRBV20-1	SAKTGGYEQY
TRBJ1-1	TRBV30	AWRAYSDTEAF
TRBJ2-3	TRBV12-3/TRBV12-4	ASSFRLAGGEDTQY
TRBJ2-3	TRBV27	ASSSLGGGLGTDTQY
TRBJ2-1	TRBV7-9	ASSLSALAGALSNEQF
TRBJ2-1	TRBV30	AWRKPGAGNEQF
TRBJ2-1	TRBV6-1	ASMGAHNEQF
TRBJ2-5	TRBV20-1	SDFGGHRATQY
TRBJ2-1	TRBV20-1	SARDLTTNEQF